This T cell receptor (beta chain) stems from a study of shared clonotypes between healthy human individuals. V was clipped by 10 bases and J by 5 bases; unmatched bases: 9. This CDR3 comprises 14 residues. Germline CDR1 and CDR2: WNHNN and SYGVQD (reference sequence). For this clone: As yet, its antigen is unknown.

Per the original data handling: Filtering differed for immunoSEQ, which gave only junction sequences without quality scores. Data came from immunoSEQ multiplex PCR; TCRdb stores just in-frame clones and leaves some out. The DNA was the basis for D and trimming; V, J and clone size are from that table. The sample includes 1,400,000 or so clones, about 98.5% of them seen just once. Study results and caveats: A handful of donors shared around 5.1% of their naive CD4 clonotypes.

This TCR was recovered from a man aged 25-40 years in good health. This sequence joins TRBV10-1 and TRBJ2-7; 12 nucleotides match TRBD1. Material: naive CD4+ T cells sorted from blood. As for subset: CD45RA+ positively selected. The CDR3 reads CATLSGTGGDEQYF. The CDR3 DNA reads TGCGCCACCTTATCCGGGACAGGGGGCGACGAGCAGTACTTC.